These T cell receptor beta chains were read from a single sample in a study of metastatic and nonmetastatic thyroid tumors. TCRdb used MiXCR to call clones anew from the PCR reads. The sample contains fewer than 40,000 clones, approximately 25% of which appear only once. The sequenced sample consisted of blood. The receptors were sampled from a female donor with papillary thyroid cancer or a benign thyroid nodule (not recorded which). Some clones in this sample may be carry-over from other donors' samples. Both conserved end residues are part of each CDR3. The D gene is left open where the match is weak. Expanded clones are given a class, and other clones once, few, many or no size at all.

cdr3_length	clone_size	j_call	v_call	d_call	cdr3_nt	cdr3_aa
14	many	TRBJ2-3	TRBV9	TRBD2	TGTGCCAGCAGCGAGGTCCCACTAGCGGGGACGCAGTATTTT	CASSEVPLAGTQYF
14	few	TRBJ1-6	TRBV15	-	TGTGCCACTTCTGTACCGACGGATAATTCACCCCTCCACTTT	CATSVPTDNSPLHF
14	few	TRBJ1-2	TRBV7-2	-	TGTGCCAGCAGCTCTAGTATCGGATCCTATGGCTACACCTTC	CASSSSIGSYGYTF
14	many	TRBJ2-1	TRBV20-1	TRBD1	TGCAGTGCTAGAGGGACAGGGGGCTACAATGAGCAGTTCTTC	CSARGTGGYNEQFF
15	many	TRBJ2-6	TRBV2	-	TGTGCCAGCAGTGAATACAGGTCAGGGGCCAACGTCCTGACTTTC	CASSEYRSGANVLTF
14	-	TRBJ1-5	TRBV28	-	TGTGCCAGCAGTTTTCAAATGGGAACCTGGCCCCAGCATTTT	CASSFQMGTWPQHF
18	few	TRBJ2-7	TRBV6-2/TRBV6-3	-	TGTGCCAGCAGTTTATTACCTAGCCGCTCAAGACTTCAGAGCGAGCAGTACTTC	CASSLLPSRSRLQSEQYF
14	many	TRBJ1-1	TRBV20-1	TRBD1	TGCAGTGCCCCACGCACAGGGGGCTCGACTGAAGCTTTCTTT	CSAPRTGGSTEAFF
15	-	TRBJ2-3	TRBV20-1	-	TGCAGTGCTAGCCCCCTGTTTAGGCGAACAGATACGCAGTATTTT	CSASPLFRRTDTQYF
17	-	TRBJ2-7	TRBV20-1	TRBD1	TGCAGTGCTAGCCCCGGGACAGCCGCGTCGTCTCCCTACGAGCAGTACTTC	CSASPGTAASSPYEQYF
16	once	TRBJ2-1	TRBV2	TRBD2	TGTGCCAGCAGGATCGGACTAGCGGGAGGTCGAGGTGAGCAGTTCTTC	CASRIGLAGGRGEQFF
14	many	TRBJ2-7	TRBV7-8	-	TGTGCCAGCAGCTTAGGTGGCAGCTACTACGAGCAGTACTTC	CASSLGGSYYEQYF
14	-	TRBJ2-3	TRBV11-2	TRBD2	TGTGCCAGCAGCTTAGGGGACTACACAGATACGCAGTATTTT	CASSLGDYTDTQYF
14	-	TRBJ1-2	TRBV7-9	-	TGTGCCAGCAGCTTGGGAGATCCTAACTATGGCTACACCTTC	CASSLGDPNYGYTF
13	-	TRBJ2-7	TRBV30	-	TGTGCCTGGAGTGAGGACAGCACTAACGAGCAGTACTTC	CAWSEDSTNEQYF
12	many	TRBJ2-3	TRBV5-6	-	TGTGCCAGCAGCTTCTTGTCAGATACGCAGTATTTT	CASSFLSDTQYF
15	many	TRBJ2-1	TRBV9	-	TGTGCCAGCAGCGCCCAGGGTGGAGGCTACAATGAGCAGTTCTTC	CASSAQGGGYNEQFF
14	many	TRBJ2-3	TRBV7-2	-	TGTGCCAGCAGCTCCGGGGAAGGGACAGATACGCAGTATTTT	CASSSGEGTDTQYF
15	many	TRBJ2-6	TRBV3-1	-	TGTGCCAGCAGCCAAGGCGTCCCTGGGGCCAACGTCCTGACTTTC	CASSQGVPGANVLTF
14	many	TRBJ2-4	TRBV5-8	-	TGTGCCAGCAGCAACGGGCCTCATATCGGCATTCAGTACTTC	CASSNGPHIGIQYF
16	many	TRBJ2-7	TRBV5-1	-	TGCGCCAGCACCCCGGGGTCTTTCGGGACCAATTACGAGCAGTACTTC	CASTPGSFGTNYEQYF
13	-	TRBJ1-4	TRBV12-3/TRBV12-4	-	TGTGCCAGCAGTACGGGAGGACAGCGAAAACTGTTTTTT	CASSTGGQRKLFF